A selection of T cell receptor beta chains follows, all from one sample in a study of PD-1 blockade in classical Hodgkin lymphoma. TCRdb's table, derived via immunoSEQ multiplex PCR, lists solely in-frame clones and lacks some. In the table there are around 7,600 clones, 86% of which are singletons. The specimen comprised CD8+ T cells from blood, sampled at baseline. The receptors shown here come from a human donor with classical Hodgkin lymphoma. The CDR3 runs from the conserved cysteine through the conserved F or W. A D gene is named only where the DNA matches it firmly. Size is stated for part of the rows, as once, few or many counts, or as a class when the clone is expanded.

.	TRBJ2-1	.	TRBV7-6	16	CASSLRLGEVYNEQFF	TGTGCCAGCAGCTTAAGGCTAGGCGAAGTCTACAATGAGCAGTTCTTC
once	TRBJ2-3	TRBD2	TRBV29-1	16	CSVVFWRGDSTDTQYF	TGCAGCGTTGTTTTCTGGCGGGGGGACAGCACAGATACGCAGTATTTT
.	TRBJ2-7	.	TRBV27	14	CASSYTGLYYEQYF	TGTGCCAGCAGTTATACCGGACTTTACTACGAGCAGTACTTC
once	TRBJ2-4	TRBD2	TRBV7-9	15	CASSLLGGSGYIQYF	TGTGCCAGCAGCTTACTGGGCGGGAGTGGGTACATTCAGTACTTC
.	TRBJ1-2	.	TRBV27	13	CASSFSSIYGYTF	TGTGCCAGCAGTTTCTCTTCGATCTATGGCTACACCTTC
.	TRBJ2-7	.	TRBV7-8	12	CASEQGDYEQYF	TGTGCCAGCGAACAGGGAGACTACGAGCAGTACTTC
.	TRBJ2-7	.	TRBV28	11	CASRDTYEQYF	TGTGCCAGCAGAGACACTTACGAGCAGTACTTC
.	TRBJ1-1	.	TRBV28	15	CASSPTDEGKTEAFF	TGTGCCAGCAGCCCAACCGATGAGGGGAAAACTGAAGCTTTCTTT
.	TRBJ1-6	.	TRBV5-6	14	CASSLDRVFSPLHF	TGTGCCAGCAGCTTGGACAGGGTGTTCTCACCCCTCCACTTT
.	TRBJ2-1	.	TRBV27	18	CASSFASPGLGGVNEQFF	TGTGCCAGCAGTTTTGCCTCCCCGGGATTGGGTGGGGTAAATGAGCAGTTCTTC
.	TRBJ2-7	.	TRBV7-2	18	CASSFLSLRAGLSYEQYF	TGTGCCAGCAGCTTTCTCTCTCTTAGGGCGGGGCTTTCCTACGAGCAGTACTTC
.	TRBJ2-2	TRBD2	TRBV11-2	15	CASSLVAGEARELFF	TGTGCCAGCAGCTTAGTGGCGGGAGAGGCTCGGGAGCTGTTTTTT
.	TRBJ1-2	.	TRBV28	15	CASSLPEESGGGYTF	TGTGCCAGCAGTTTACCCGAGGAATCTGGGGGTGGCTACACCTTC
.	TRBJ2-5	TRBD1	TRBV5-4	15	CASSLWGQGQETQYF	TGTGCCAGCAGCTTGTGGGGACAGGGTCAAGAGACCCAGTACTTC
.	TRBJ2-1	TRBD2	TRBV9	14	CASSVAGGNNEQFF	TGTGCCAGCAGCGTAGCGGGAGGGAACAATGAGCAGTTCTTC
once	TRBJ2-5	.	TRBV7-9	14	CASSSAVGGETQYF	TGTGCCAGCAGCTCAGCCGTAGGCGGAGAGACCCAGTACTTC
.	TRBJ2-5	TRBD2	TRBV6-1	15	CASSESSGGQETQYF	TGTGCCAGCAGTGAATCCAGCGGGGGACAAGAGACCCAGTACTTC
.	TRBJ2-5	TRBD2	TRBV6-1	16	CASSEAWLAEQETQYF	TGTGCCAGCAGTGAAGCTTGGCTAGCGGAACAAGAGACCCAGTACTTC
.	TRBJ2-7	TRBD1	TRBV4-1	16	CASSPGWVGTGAEQYF	TGCGCCAGCAGCCCCGGGTGGGTAGGGACAGGGGCCGAGCAGTACTTC
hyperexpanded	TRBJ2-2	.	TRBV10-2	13	CASSEEGTGELFF	TGCGCCAGCAGTGAGGAGGGCACCGGGGAGCTGTTTTTT
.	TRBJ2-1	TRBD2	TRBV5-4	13	CASSFPREGEQFF	TGTGCCAGCAGCTTCCCCAGGGAGGGTGAGCAGTTCTTC
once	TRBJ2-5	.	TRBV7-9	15	CASNYFSQGKETQYF	TGTGCCAGCAATTACTTCAGCCAGGGGAAAGAGACCCAGTACTTC
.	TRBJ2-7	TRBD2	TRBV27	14	CASSFSAGGYEQYF	TGTGCCAGCAGTTTTTCAGCGGGAGGGTACGAGCAGTACTTC
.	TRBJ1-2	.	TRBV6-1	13	CASSDYSNYGYTF	TGTGCCAGCAGTGATTACAGCAACTATGGCTACACCTTC
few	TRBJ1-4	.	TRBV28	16	CASSLEVWGTNEKLFF	TGTGCCAGCAGTTTAGAGGTTTGGGGTACTAATGAAAAACTGTTTTTT
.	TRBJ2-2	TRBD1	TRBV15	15	CATSRAQGDTGELFF	TGTGCCACCAGCAGAGCACAGGGGGACACCGGGGAGCTGTTTTTT
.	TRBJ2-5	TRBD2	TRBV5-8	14	CASSYPGGAETQYF	TGTGCCAGCAGCTACCCGGGGGGGGCGGAGACCCAGTACTTC
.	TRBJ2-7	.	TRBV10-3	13	CAISGGSIYEQYF	TGTGCCATCAGTGGGGGCAGTATCTACGAGCAGTACTTC
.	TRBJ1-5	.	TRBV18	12	CASSPVAQPQHF	TGTGCCAGCTCACCAGTAGCACAGCCCCAGCATTTT